These T cell receptor beta chains were read from a single sample in a study of tumor-infiltrating lymphocytes in primary liver carcinoma. Using its own MiXCR run on the multiplex PCR reads, TCRdb lists one record per CDR3 protein. The repertoire includes tens of thousands of distinct CDR3 sequences, less than 75% of them detected once, and 29% sits in the top ten. The sample comprised liver tumor tissue from sampling region 5. All receptors come from a man aged 40-49 years with primary liver carcinoma and hepatitis B virus infection. CDR3s include the opening cysteine and the closing phenylalanine or tryptophan. The D gene is left open where the match is weak. Where a row states a size, it is once, few, many or the class of an expanded clone; other rows omit it.

D,size,J,V,DNA,CDR3
-,-,TRBJ2-7,TRBV11-2,TGTGTCAGCAGCTTATCCGTTGGACTAACGGGATGGGGGTACGAGCAGTACTTC,CVSSLSVGLTGWGYEQYF
-,many,TRBJ2-1,TRBV4-1,TGCGCCAGCAGCCAAAGATCTGTGACCTACAATGAGCAGTTCTTC,CASSQRSVTYNEQFF
TRBD2,-,TRBJ2-1,TRBV12-3/TRBV12-4,TGTGCCAGCCGCGGACTAGCCGGTCCCGATGAGCAGTTCTTC,CASRGLAGPDEQFF
-,-,TRBJ2-2,TRBV5-1,TGCGCCAGCAGCAGTTTCGGGGAGCTGTTTTTT,CASSSFGELFF
TRBD2,-,TRBJ2-2,TRBV11-2,TGTGCCAGCAGCCCGTTAGCGGGAGTGCAGAGGGCCGGGGAGCTTTTTTTT,CASSPLAGVQRAGELFF
-,-,TRBJ2-1,TRBV5-6,TGTACCAGCAGCTTGGATGGGGCAAGCTCCTACAATGAGCAGTTCTTC,CTSSLDGASSYNEQFF
-,-,TRBJ2-3,TRBV10-3,TGTGCCATCGGTGATTCGGAATCTAGCACAGATACGCAGTATTTT,CAIGDSESSTDTQYF
-,many,TRBJ1-1,TRBV10-2,TGCGCCAGCAGCCGTAACAGTAACACTGAAGCTTTCTTT,CASSRNSNTEAFF
-,-,TRBJ1-3,TRBV29-1,TGCAGTGTCGATGCAGAGGTCGGAAACACCATATATTTT,CSVDAEVGNTIYF
-,medium-sized,TRBJ2-7,TRBV7-8,TGTGCCAGCAGCTTAGTGATAGGGGCCTACGAGCAGTACTTC,CASSLVIGAYEQYF
-,many,TRBJ2-1,TRBV28,TGTGCCAGCAGACGCACTGCCGGGACTTACTACAATGAGCAGTTCTTC,CASRRTAGTYYNEQFF
-,-,TRBJ1-6,TRBV6-5,TGTGCCAGCAGTTACTCGGGGCTGCACGGGGCAAGAAATTCACCCCTCCACTTT,CASSYSGLHGARNSPLHF
-,many,TRBJ2-2,TRBV10-1,TGCGCCAGCGCAAACACCCTCACCGGGGAGCTGTTTTTT,CASANTLTGELFF
-,-,TRBJ1-4,TRBV16,TGTGCCAGCAGCCCATCTGGGGCAACTAATGAAAAACTGTTTTTT,CASSPSGATNEKLFF
TRBD1,many,TRBJ1-6,TRBV10-2,TGCGCCAGCAGTGAGTCGACAGGGGGGAATTCACCCCTCCACTTT,CASSESTGGNSPLHF
TRBD2,many,TRBJ2-3,TRBV5-4,TGTGCCAGCAGCTTAAGACCGGGACTAGCGGATTATGTGCGGAGTGAAGATACGCAGTATTTT,CASSLRPGLADYVRSEDTQYF
-,few,TRBJ2-3,TRBV4-1,TGTGCCAGCAGCCCAGAGGCGGGGATAAGCATAGATACGCAGTATTTT,CASSPEAGISIDTQYF
TRBD1,few,TRBJ1-1,TRBV28,TGTGCCAGCAGTGGCGACAGGGCGAACACTGAAGCTTTCTTT,CASSGDRANTEAFF
TRBD2,-,TRBJ2-7,TRBV6-5,TGTGCCAGCAGCCAAAGCGGGAGCTACGAACTGTACTTC,CASSQSGSYELYF
-,-,TRBJ1-1,TRBV10-2,TGCGCCATCAATGAGCAGGGGAACACTGAAGCTTTCTTT,CAINEQGNTEAFF
TRBD2,-,TRBJ2-7,TRBV7-8,TGTGCCAAGAGCTCCTTGACTAGCGGTTCCTACGAGCAGTACTTC,CAKSSLTSGSYEQYF
TRBD2,-,TRBJ2-5,TRBV5-4,TGTCTCAGCAGCGGGGGGACAGAATGGGAGACCCAGTACTTC,CLSSGGTEWETQYF
TRBD1,many,TRBJ2-7,TRBV28,TGTGCCAGCAGTGCCCTTGGGGGGACAGGGGTCGACGAGCAGTACTTC,CASSALGGTGVDEQYF
TRBD1,-,TRBJ2-5,TRBV5-4,TGTGCCAGCAACTCGGGCAGGGGGCTGGAGACCCAGTACTTC,CASNSGRGLETQYF
TRBD1,many,TRBJ2-7,TRBV10-3,TGTGCCACGAATCGGGACAGGAGTCACGAGCAGTACTTC,CATNRDRSHEQYF
TRBD1,-,TRBJ2-7,TRBV2,TGTGCCAGCAGTTTCGACAGGGGGCATTCGGACGAGCAGTACTTC,CASSFDRGHSDEQYF
-,-,TRBJ2-2,TRBV6-5,TGTGCTAGCTCAGGGTCGTACTGGGACGGGGAGCCGTTTTTT,CASSGSYWDGEPFF
-,few,TRBJ2-3,TRBV7-9,TGTGCCATCCAGGGGGGAGGACCTAGTACAGATACGCAGTATTTT,CAIQGGGPSTDTQYF
-,large,TRBJ2-1,TRBV11-2,TGTGCCAGCAGCTTAGTAGGGAATGAGCAGTTCTTC,CASSLVGNEQFF
-,once,TRBJ2-2,TRBV6-5,TGTGCTAGCGGTTACTCTCGGGACACCGGGGAGCTGTTTTTT,CASGYSRDTGELFF
-,medium-sized,TRBJ2-1,TRBV10-3,TGTGCCATCAGTGACGGGGCGAATGAGCAGTTCTTC,CAISDGANEQFF
-,few,TRBJ2-7,TRBV2,TGTGCCAGCAGTGTAGGTGAGGGAGGCTCAAAGCAGTACTTC,CASSVGEGGSKQYF
-,-,TRBJ2-6,TRBV6-5,TGTGCCAGCAGAAGTAGTTCAGGGGCCAACGTCCTGACTTTC,CASRSSSGANVLTF
TRBD1,many,TRBJ1-1,TRBV6-5,TGTGCCAGCACTGACCTGGGACAGGGGAGGACTGAAGCTTTCTTT,CASTDLGQGRTEAFF
TRBD2,-,TRBJ2-3,TRBV5-1,TGCGTCAGCAGCTTACTGGCGGGAGGCACAGATACGCAATATTTT,CVSSLLAGGTDTQYF
TRBD2,many,TRBJ2-1,TRBV28,TGTGCCAGCAGTTTAATGACTAGCGGGACGGATGAGCAGTTCTTC,CASSLMTSGTDEQFF
-,many,TRBJ2-2,TRBV29-1,TGCAGCGTTGACTTTGTATCGGGAACCGGGGAGCTGTTTTTT,CSVDFVSGTGELFF
-,few,TRBJ2-7,TRBV2,TGTGCCAGCACCCCAAGGGGAGACTCCTACGAGCAGTACTTC,CASTPRGDSYEQYF
TRBD1,many,TRBJ2-7,TRBV29-1,TGCAGCGTCCTGACAGGGGCCGGCTACGAGCAGTACTTC,CSVLTGAGYEQYF
TRBD2,-,TRBJ2-5,TRBV6-1,TGTGCCATCAGTGGCCTTTGGACTAGCGGTTCTGGGGAGACCCAGTACTTC,CAISGLWTSGSGETQYF
-,-,TRBJ2-3,TRBV30,TGTGCCTGGAGTTCCCTACCTCCATATGCGCAGTATTTT,CAWSSLPPYAQYF
TRBD1,-,TRBJ1-5,TRBV5-8,TGTGATAGCAGCTCTGACAGGGGTCAGCCCCAGCATTTT,CDSSSDRGQPQHF
TRBD1,many,TRBJ2-1,TRBV7-3,TGTGCCAGCAGCCTGGGACAGGGATGGCATGAGCAGTTCTTC,CASSLGQGWHEQFF
-,-,TRBJ1-3,TRBV6-1,TGTGACATCAGTGAAGCAGGACGGTTCTCTCCGGATACCATATATTTT,CDISEAGRFSPDTIYF
TRBD1,once,TRBJ1-2,TRBV29-1,TGCAACGCTGCTGCCGGGACAGACCTTAACTATGGCTACGCCTTC,CNAAAGTDLNYGYAF
TRBD2,-,TRBJ2-1,TRBV4-1,TGCGCCAGCAGCCAAGATAGGGGGACTAGCTGTCTTCTATGCAATGAGCAGTTCTTC,CASSQDRGTSCLLCNEQFF
TRBD1,-,TRBJ2-7,TRBV6-6,TGTGCCAGCAGTCACGGACAGGGGACCGAGCAGTACTTC,CASSHGQGTEQYF
TRBD2,once,TRBJ2-7,TRBV7-8,TGTGCCGGCAGCTTATTTCGCGGGGGGACTATGGGAAGCGAGCAGTACTTC,CAGSLFRGGTMGSEQYF
-,many,TRBJ2-1,TRBV6-6,TGTGCCAGCAGTTACGGGACTGTCCCTAGCTCCTACAATGAGCAGTTCTTC,CASSYGTVPSSYNEQFF
-,-,TRBJ2-1,TRBV7-8,TGTGCCAGCAAATCGAATCGGGACCCCCACGTTGAGCAGTTCTTC,CASKSNRDPHVEQFF
-,medium-sized,TRBJ1-3,TRBV11-2,TGTGCCAGCAGCTTAGGAGTCGGCTCTGGAAACACCATATATTTT,CASSLGVGSGNTIYF
-,-,TRBJ2-7,TRBV6-1,TGCGCCAGCAGCAAAGGCCAGGCAGGCCCCTCCTACGAGCAGTACTTC,CASSKGQAGPSYEQYF
-,many,TRBJ1-3,TRBV7-9,TGTGCCAGCAGCTTATCTTGGTCTGGAAACACCATATATTTT,CASSLSWSGNTIYF
-,-,TRBJ2-7,TRBV4-1,TGCGTCATCAGCCAAGATTTTAGCGGAAGCACCTACGAGCAGTACTTC,CVISQDFSGSTYEQYF